Given below is one T cell receptor beta chain in context. This receptor's antigen is unknown. Qualities for individual bases were not recorded, and no much larger clone is one base off. Including cysteine and phenylalanine, the CDR3 has 17 amino acids. Only the CDR3 portion is preserved as DNA: 51 bases, with reading frame beginning at the first base. Here V drops 4 bases and J drops 6 bases, and the junction holds 9 bases not matched to any gene. Reading the germline V gene gives CDR1 MDHEN and CDR2 SYDVKM. This specimen comes from a study of prognosis after radiotherapy for stage I lung cancer (dated by TCRdb to the early 2020s). Notes on the research overall: Between early 2018 and January 2019, approximately 20 stage I NSCLC patients were enrolled in Nanjing, China. The study included under 15 patients with newly diagnosed primary stage I lung tumors and 4 or 5 with oligometastatic NSCLC after surgical resection of the primary tumor. Every patient was regarded as medically inoperable, because of comorbidities in 11 to 13 cases and refusal of surgery in about 7 cases. Ages in the cohort of around 14 men and five to seven women ranged from about 50 to 90 years, with a median of 74. Squamous cell carcinoma histology was identified in 6 or 7 patients, and adenocarcinoma histology was identified in twelve patients. SBRT was given in 3 to 5 fractions with a biologically effective dose of at least 100 Gy, using image-guided IMRT or VMAT. Concurrent therapy was not administered to any patient alongside SBRT. Four of the 19 patients developed distant metastases after SBRT, at a median of around seven months; the other 15 showed no significant progression. The study profiled peripheral blood TCR beta repertoires from stage I NSCLC patients before and after stereotactic body radiotherapy and related them to distant failure. A total of 40 or so blood samples from about 19 patients were sequenced, with one sample obtained before and one obtained after SBRT for each patient.

All patients had node-negative disease on CT and PET/CT, and none had a history of other malignancies or prior chemotherapy or radiotherapy. At each of two time points, six milliliters of peripheral venous blood were collected into EDTA tubes. Ficoll-Paque Plus density-gradient centrifugation was used to isolate PBMCs. Right after collection, samples were kept at -80 degrees C until analysis. The TCR beta CDR3 region was amplified from genomic DNA by two rounds of multiplex PCR. The first PCR round used primers specific to each TRBV and TRBJ gene, and the primer sequences were filed in Chinese patent CN105087789A. The second PCR round used universal primers. The Roche High Pure PCR Template Preparation Kit was used to extract genomic DNA from frozen PBMCs. An Illumina HiSeq 3000 was used to sequence the libraries paired-end with 151 bp reads. Per the source publication's procedure: CutAdapt was used to remove raw reads lacking the multiplex PCR primer sequences. Using PEAR, the high-quality paired reads were merged into contigs. MiXCR assigned TRB V, D and J gene segments to each contig by aligning to reference sequences. CDR3 sequences were clustered by base quality and sequence similarity to remove sequencing errors. Diversity was calculated as Shannon entropy divided by the natural log of the number of productive TCR sequences. One minus Shannon entropy divided by the natural log of the number of unique clonotypes was used as the definition of clonality. Progression-free survival cut-offs for repertoire metrics were chosen using the Youden index of ROC curves, with analyses run in R 3.5.3. TCRdb trimmed the raw reads at Q25, called clones with MiXCR and kept productive beta chains. Entries are consolidated by CDR3 protein sequence, retaining the most common genes and DNA. TCRdb, rather than the study authors, made the V and J calls. The sample table shows 20,000 to 25,000 distinct CDR3 sequences, and about 40% are seen once. The ten largest account for 20% to 25% of the sample.

Results and caveats for the whole study, not just this receptor: The small cohort and short follow-up limited the study, so independent validation of the findings is needed. All reported P values were unadjusted for multiple comparisons. No determination of tumor specificity was made for expanded TCR clones. A decrease in unique TCR clone counts was observed after SBRT (median about 9,400 before versus some 6,900 after; Wilcoxon paired P=0.011). Post-SBRT Shannon entropy and its change from baseline were lower in patients who developed distant metastases; baseline Shannon entropy was not associated with metastases. TRBV and TRBJ usage frequencies reportedly differed by metastasis status, in two V genes at baseline and in some 10 V and two J genes after SBRT.

The source is a donor at least 50 years old with non-small cell lung cancer. The chain links TRBV28 with TRBJ2-3, with 14 bases aligning to TRBD2. The sequencing here drew on PBMCs, taken before or after stereotactic body radiation therapy (not recorded which). The DNA sequence is TGTGCCAGCAGTTCAACAGGACTAGCGGGAGGTGGTGATACGCAGTATTTT. The encoded protein is CASSSTGLAGGGDTQYF.